A selection of T cell receptor beta chains follows, all from one sample in a study of Tregs in tolerant kidney transplant recipients. Their target antigens are unknown. Some clones are missing from TCRdb's copy, which holds only in-frame ones; the method was immunoSEQ multiplex PCR. This table holds 30,000 or so clones, about four fifths found once. The specimen was Tregs from blood cultured with allogeneic cells. These receptors came from a human donor in good health. The CDR3 runs from the conserved cysteine through the conserved F or W. A D gene is named only where the DNA matches it firmly. The size field is filled for only some rows; it gives once, few, many or a size class.

abundance,v_gene,j_gene,d_gene,CDR3aa,CDR3nt
once,TRBV5-8,TRBJ2-7,TRBD1,CASSFYQGADEQYF,TGTGCCAGCAGCTTCTATCAGGGGGCTGACGAGCAGTACTTC
-,TRBV20-1,TRBJ1-6,-,CSGLAPLHF,TGCAGCGGATTGGCACCCCTCCACTTT
-,TRBV2,TRBJ2-1,-,CASSGGVYNEQFF,TGTGCCAGCAGTGGCGGGGTTTACAATGAGCAGTTCTTC
-,TRBV29-1,TRBJ1-1,-,CSVEKQPENTEAFF,TGCAGCGTTGAGAAACAGCCGGAAAACACTGAAGCTTTCTTT
-,TRBV6-6,TRBJ1-4,-,CASRRSNEKLFF,TGTGCCAGCCGTAGGAGTAATGAAAAACTGTTTTTT
-,TRBV10-3,TRBJ1-1,-,CAIRDSGGASLLNTEAFF,TGTGCCATCAGAGACAGCGGGGGGGCTTCTCTGCTGAACACTGAAGCTTTCTTT
-,TRBV6-5,TRBJ1-1,-,CASSFLISTEAFF,TGTGCCAGCAGTTTCCTCATATCCACTGAAGCTTTCTTT
-,TRBV19,TRBJ2-2,-,CASSIQGHLTGELFF,TGTGCCAGTAGTATCCAGGGGCATCTCACCGGGGAGCTGTTTTTT
-,TRBV19,TRBJ2-5,TRBD2,CASSSGTSIETQYF,TGTGCCAGTAGTTCCGGGACTAGTATTGAGACCCAGTACTTC
-,TRBV9,TRBJ2-3,TRBD1,CASSPSGQVGTDTQYF,TGTGCCAGCAGCCCCTCGGGACAGGTAGGCACAGATACGCAGTATTTT
-,TRBV6-5,TRBJ2-7,-,CASSRLLRGNEQYF,TGTGCCAGCAGTCGGTTGCTGAGGGGAAACGAGCAGTACTTC
-,TRBV21-1,TRBJ2-3,-,CASSPVKHPSTDTQYF,TGTGCCAGCAGCCCGGTCAAACACCCTAGCACAGATACGCAGTATTTT
-,TRBV5-5,TRBJ1-2,-,CASRNDPGVPDYTF,TGTGCCAGCAGGAATGACCCAGGGGTTCCAGACTACACCTTC
-,TRBV18,TRBJ1-4,TRBD1,CASSATGAGNEKLFF,TGTGCCAGCTCAGCAACAGGGGCAGGGAATGAAAAACTGTTTTTT
-,TRBV6-6,TRBJ1-6,-,CASISSDNNSPLHF,TGTGCCAGCATATCGTCGGATAATAATTCACCCCTCCACTTT
-,TRBV7-2,TRBJ1-1,-,CASSLAIARIGGASEAFF,TGTGCCAGCAGCTTAGCCATAGCAAGGATCGGGGGGGCCTCTGAAGCTTTCTTT
-,TRBV28,TRBJ2-7,-,CASSLGGHHFYEQYF,TGTGCCAGCAGCCTCGGGGGACACCATTTCTACGAGCAGTACTTC
-,TRBV19,TRBJ2-2,-,CASSIAVGPGELFF,TGTGCCAGTAGTATAGCCGTAGGCCCCGGGGAGCTGTTTTTT
-,TRBV6-4,TRBJ2-2,-,CAPHNLNTGELFF,TGTGCCCCTCATAATTTAAACACCGGGGAGCTGTTTTTT
-,TRBV7-9,TRBJ2-7,-,CASSVGLTSTYEQYF,TGTGCCAGCAGCGTGGGACTTACGTCGACCTACGAGCAGTACTTC
-,TRBV11-2,TRBJ2-7,TRBD1,CASSLAPGQGGEQYF,TGTGCCAGCAGCTTAGCTCCGGGACAGGGAGGCGAGCAGTACTTC
-,TRBV5-4,TRBJ1-3,-,CASSTGNGGSGNTIYF,TGTGCCAGCAGCACCGGGAACGGGGGGAGTGGAAACACCATATATTTT
-,TRBV2,TRBJ2-2,-,CASRIGGRNTGELFF,TGTGCCAGCAGAATTGGGGGGCGGAACACCGGGGAGCTGTTTTTT